These 11 T cell receptor beta chains came from one sample sequenced in a study of early T cells in non-severe SARS-CoV-2 infection. TCRdb re-analysed the 5' RACE reads in MiXCR, keeping a single row per CDR3 protein. The sample consists of approximately 29,000 distinct CDR3 sequences, 5.5% to 7.5% of them appearing once. The source material was whole blood, sampled at baseline. These receptors originate from an adult who was a healthcare worker with PCR-confirmed SARS-CoV-2 infection or an uninfected control (not recorded which).

This clonotype was observed many times. V is TRBV7-9 and J is TRBJ2-3; possibly TRBD2 for D (6 bases). The CDR3 totals 15 residues. CDR1 is SEHNR and CDR2 is FQNEAQ in the germline V gene (reference sequence). Trimming left V 3 bases short and J 5 bases short, with 15 bases between. In nucleotides, the CDR3 is TGTGCCAGCAGCTTTGGCGGGGATGGGGGAGATACGCAGTATTTT. Translating it yields CASSFGGDGGDTQYF.

This clonotype was seen ten or more times. The V and J genes are TRBV20-1 and TRBJ2-1; 15 bases align to TRBD2. The CDR3 extends over 13 amino acids. Per the germline V gene, CDR1 is DFQATT and CDR2 is SNEGSKA (reference sequence). The CDR3 region has the DNA TGCAGCGGACTAGCGGGAGGGCCGAATGAGCAGTTCTTC. Translating it yields CSGLAGGPNEQFF.

The chain has TRBV2 and TRBJ2-1; D is uncertain. The length of the CDR3 is 15 residues. Germline V lookup: CDR1 SNHLY, CDR2 FYNNEI. Trimming pared 2 bases from V and 0 bases from J, leaving 8 bases between. The CDR3 nucleotides are TGTGCCAGCAGTGAACATGAGAGCTCCTACAATGAGCAGTTCTTC. Amino acid sequence: CASSEHESSYNEQFF.

The rearrangement joins TRBV12-3 or TRBV12-4 to TRBJ2-5; 12 bases fit TRBD1. V lost 5 bases and J lost 5; bases outside the gene matches: 9. The CDR3 totals 16 residues. The CDR3 sequence: CASSARDRGLGETQYF. The DNA of the CDR3 is TGTGCCAGCAGTGCCCGGGACAGGGGGCTGGGGGAGACCCAGTACTTC.

As regards this clonotype: A much larger clone differs from this one at a single base, so this may be a read error. The V and J genes are TRBV6-2 or TRBV6-3 and TRBJ2-6; the D is unclear. The CDR3 is 13 residues long. Germline V gene data show CDR1 as MNHEY and CDR2 as SVGEGT. Trimming took off 10 bases at V and 2 bases at J, with 9 bases between the two ends. The CDR3 loop reads CATLLTGANVLTF. In DNA, the CDR3 is TGTGCCACTCTCCTTACTGGGGCCAACGTCCTGACTTTC.

This clonotype was seen repeatedly, ten times or more. The gene calls are TRBV28 and TRBJ1-1, with D uncertain. The V end was cut by 6 bases, the J end by 0 bases, with 20 bases between. The CDR3 totals 17 residues. CDR1 is MDHEN, CDR2 SYDVKM, per germline. CDR3 sequence reads: CASSLGGRRGLNTEAFF. For the CDR3, the DNA is TGTGCCAGCAGCCTCGGTGGGAGGAGAGGGCTGAACACTGAAGCTTTCTTT. The whole variable domain, remainder taken from reference TRBV28 and TRBJ1-1, is DVKVTQSSRYLVKRTGEKVFLECVQDMDHENMFWYRQDPGLGLRLIYFSYDVKMKEKGDIPEGYSVSREKKERFSLILESASTNQTSMYLCASSLGGRRGLNTEAFFGQGTRLTVV.

This clonotype was seen a few times. DNA of the CDR3: TGTGCCAGCAGTTACAAGGCGGGATCCTCCTACGAGCAGTACTTC. It translates to CASSYKAGSSYEQYF. The V call is TRBV6-2 or TRBV6-3, the J call TRBJ2-7, with TRBD2 as a possible D gene (6 bases). Trimming took off 2 bases at V and 0 bases at J, with 11 bases between the two ends. CDR3 length: 15 amino acids. CDR1 is MNHEY and CDR2 is SVGEGT in the germline V gene.

This clonotype was found many times. The chain is built from TRBV7-2 and TRBJ1-2; D gene unclear. V was shortened by 0 bases and J by 4 bases, with 12 bases between the two germline ends. The length of the CDR3 is 15 residues. Germline V gene data show CDR1 as SGHTA and CDR2 as FQGNSA. CDR3 region: CASSLAGHLPYGYTF. The CDR3 coding sequence is TGTGCCAGCAGCTTAGCTGGGCACCTTCCCTATGGCTACACCTTC.

This clonotype appeared many times. V and J are TRBV18 and TRBJ1-5; D unresolved. The CDR3 spans 13 residues. Germline CDR1 and CDR2: KGHSH and LQKENI. Trimming took off 2 bases at V and 6 bases at J, with 8 bases between the two ends. The CDR3, as DNA: TGTGCCAGCTCACCAGCTGTCAGTCAGCCCCAGCATTTT. This sequence encodes CASSPAVSQPQHF.

This clonotype occurred many times. The junction shows a germline mismatch at one end, possibly a read error. The chain employs TRBV12-3 or TRBV12-4 and TRBJ2-1; D is unclear. The CDR3 consists of 11 residues. The CDR3 DNA sequence: TGTGCCAGCAGTTTAGGGCGTAGGGAAGGATTC. Translated, it gives CASSLGRREGF.

This clonotype was recorded many times. V gene TRBV12-3 or TRBV12-4 combines with J gene TRBJ2-3; D gene unclear. The CDR3 runs 15 residues. Trimming took 4 bases from V and 2 from J, leaving 13 bases between them. CDR3 coding DNA: TGTGCCAGCAGTTCACGCTTGGCGGCCACAGATACGCAGTATTTT. It translates to CASSSRLAATDTQYF.